A selection of T cell receptor beta chains follows, all from one sample in a study of human T cells and chemical hapten exposure. TCRdb passed the RACE reads through MiXCR, listing each CDR3 protein once. The table lists 380,000 or so distinct CDR3 sequences, 4.8% of them singletons. Specimen: whole blood, collected in connection with sensitization to the hapten diphenylcyclopropenone (DPC). The source of these receptors is a woman aged 45-65 years with alopecia areata. Some clones in this sample may be carry-over from other donors' samples. Each CDR3 is given with its conserved first and last residue. A D gene is named only where the DNA matches it firmly. Clone size appears in some rows only: once, few, many, or a class for an expanded clone.

clone size	D gene	V gene	J gene	CDR3 protein	CDR3 DNA
few	TRBD2	TRBV2	TRBJ2-7	CASREGLAGGYEQYF	TGTGCCAGCAGAGAGGGACTAGCGGGGGGCTACGAGCAGTACTTC
-	-	TRBV27	TRBJ2-3	CASSTSALTDTQYF	TGTGCCAGCAGTACCAGCGCCCTCACAGATACGCAGTATTTT
many	TRBD1	TRBV20-1	TRBJ1-6	CSATGQGRSPLHF	TGCAGTGCTACCGGACAGGGGCGTTCACCCCTCCACTTT
few	-	TRBV27	TRBJ1-1	CASTDPMNTEAFF	TGTGCCAGCACCGATCCAATGAACACTGAAGCTTTCTTT
-	-	TRBV15	TRBJ2-7	CATSRDQVGEQYF	TGTGCCACCAGCAGAGATCAGGTAGGGGAGCAGTACTTC
many	TRBD1	TRBV5-4	TRBJ1-2	CASSPGTDGPSGGYTF	TGTGCCAGCAGCCCTGGGACAGATGGTCCCTCGGGCGGCTACACCTTC
many	-	TRBV28	TRBJ2-3	CASRVLAGTSTDTQYF	TGTGCCAGCAGAGTGTTGGCGGGAACTAGCACAGATACGCAGTATTTT
-	-	TRBV2	TRBJ1-5	CASGRLRDQPQHF	TGTGCCAGCGGCCGGCTTCGAGATCAGCCCCAGCATTTT
few	-	TRBV6-6	TRBJ1-6	CASSYSAGVDSPLHF	TGTGCCAGCAGTTACTCAGCCGGGGTCGATTCACCCCTCCACTTT
many	TRBD2	TRBV9	TRBJ2-3	CASSVAGGPNTQYF	TGTGCCAGCAGCGTAGCGGGGGGGCCGAATACGCAGTATTTT
many	-	TRBV2	TRBJ1-2	CASSSQGLPRTGWLGYTF	TGTGCCAGCAGTAGCCAGGGGTTACCTCGTACAGGGTGGCTCGGCTACACCTTC
-	-	TRBV10-3	TRBJ1-5	CAISEAGGQPQHF	TGTGCCATCAGTGAGGCTGGGGGCCAGCCCCAGCATTTT
many	-	TRBV5-1	TRBJ1-1	CASSLEASDEAFF	TGCGCCAGCAGCTTGGAGGCCAGCGATGAAGCTTTCTTT
-	-	TRBV4-3	TRBJ2-3	CASSQDPGWGVTDTQYF	TGCGCCAGCAGCCAAGATCCCGGCTGGGGGGTCACAGATACGCAGTATTTT
many	-	TRBV6-5	TRBJ2-6	CASSYPQTGGSGANVLTF	TGTGCCAGCAGTTACCCCCAGACAGGAGGCTCTGGGGCCAACGTCCTGACTTTC
few	-	TRBV29-1	TRBJ2-4	CSVEDWGRGLAKNIQYF	TGCAGCGTTGAAGATTGGGGCAGGGGCCTAGCCAAAAACATTCAGTACTTC
few	-	TRBV13	TRBJ2-7	CASSLGGVREQYF	TGTGCCAGCAGCTTAGGTGGGGTCAGAGAGCAGTACTTC
many	-	TRBV12-3/TRBV12-4	TRBJ2-7	CASSPRGHHSYEQYF	TGTGCCAGCAGTCCCCGGGGACATCACTCCTACGAGCAGTACTTC
-	-	TRBV5-6	TRBJ2-1	CASILPGHNNEQSF	TGTGCCAGCATTCTCCCTGGACATAACAATGAGCAGTCCTTC
many	-	TRBV5-6	TRBJ1-4	CASSIPDEKLFF	TGTGCCAGCAGCATTCCGGATGAAAAACTGTTTTTT
many	TRBD2	TRBV16	TRBJ2-1	CASIKRENNEQFF	TGTGCCAGCATAAAGCGGGAGAACAATGAGCAGTTCTTC
many	TRBD1	TRBV6-5	TRBJ1-5	CASRPGTGGDQPQHF	TGTGCCAGCAGACCTGGGACAGGAGGAGATCAGCCCCAGCATTTT
few	-	TRBV28	TRBJ2-1	CASRTAELTYNEQFF	TGTGCCAGCAGGACAGCGGAGCTCACCTACAATGAGCAGTTCTTC
many	TRBD2	TRBV20-1	TRBJ2-3	CSARGRGDRTDTQYF	TGCAGTGCTAGGGGGCGGGGGGACCGCACAGATACGCAGTATTTT
many	TRBD1	TRBV6-2/TRBV6-3	TRBJ1-5	CASSTGQGSAGQPQHF	TGTGCCAGCAGCACGGGACAGGGGTCAGCAGGGCAGCCCCAGCATTTT
few	-	TRBV24-1	TRBJ2-5	CATSDFAETQYF	TGTGCCACCAGTGATTTTGCGGAGACCCAGTACTTC
-	TRBD1	TRBV7-9	TRBJ1-2	CASSSGQGGNYGYTF	TGTGCCAGCAGCTCTGGACAGGGGGGAAACTATGGCTACACCTTC
many	-	TRBV6-5	TRBJ2-3	CASSQVGFTDTQYF	TGTGCCAGCAGTCAAGTTGGGTTTACAGATACGCAGTATTTT
many	-	TRBV18	TRBJ2-7	CASSSSHSYEQYF	TGTGCCAGCTCCTCGAGCCACTCCTACGAGCAGTACTTC
few	TRBD2	TRBV6-5	TRBJ2-3	CASRPPTSGTDTQYF	TGTGCCAGCAGGCCGCCCACTAGCGGCACAGATACGCAGTATTTT
many	-	TRBV24-1	TRBJ2-1	CATSDSKRWSSYNEQFF	TGTGCCACCAGTGACTCCAAACGTTGGAGCTCCTACAATGAGCAGTTCTTC
-	TRBD1	TRBV6-5	TRBJ2-5	CATSWTGGQETQYF	TGTGCCACCTCCTGGACAGGGGGGCAAGAGACCCAGTACTTC
few	-	TRBV28	TRBJ2-4	CASSLPGVGKNIQYF	TGTGCCAGCAGTTTGCCGGGGGTGGGCAAAAACATTCAGTACTTC
-	-	TRBV29-1	TRBJ2-7	CSVVGITYEQYF	TGCAGCGTTGTGGGTATTACCTACGAGCAGTACTTC
many	TRBD2	TRBV28	TRBJ2-7	CASSRTSESSYEQYF	TGTGCCAGCAGCCGGACTAGCGAAAGCTCCTACGAGCAGTACTTC
few	-	TRBV20-1	TRBJ1-5	CSARDNGISNQPQHF	TGCAGTGCTAGAGACAACGGAATTAGCAATCAGCCCCAGCATTTT
many	-	TRBV28	TRBJ2-3	CASSETSPLGGTQYF	TGTGCCAGCAGCGAAACTTCTCCATTGGGGGGTACGCAGTATTTT
-	-	TRBV24-1	TRBJ1-1	CATSDSGEQPLF	TGTGCCACCAGTGATTCCGGTGAGCAGCCACTCTTT